This is a list of T cell receptor beta chains from one sample in a study of control samples from healthy donors and cancer patients. Generated by immunoSEQ multiplex PCR, the TCRdb table keeps only in-frame clones and is missing some. Here the sample spans 40,000 to 50,000 clones, about three quarters being singletons. Material: formalin-fixed, paraffin-embedded tissue. These receptors came from a male donor with melanoma. Each CDR3 is given without its conserved first and last residue. The order of the fields is clone size, V gene, CDR3 protein. Expanded clones are given a class, and other clones once, few, many or no size at all.

size: once
V: TRBV30
CDR3: AWSVPSRGRLPLARYNEQF

size: NA
V: TRBV28
CDR3: ASSTGRQETQY

size: once
V: TRBV19
CDR3: ASSTQAGEPYNEQF

size: NA
V: TRBV2
CDR3: ASSESRPGELF

size: NA
V: TRBV6-1
CDR3: ASSETDRVPNTEAF

size: NA
V: TRBV20-1
CDR3: SASSGPYGYT

size: few
V: TRBV28
CDR3: ASSSGLAGGTDTQY

size: few
V: TRBV14
CDR3: ASSVGTPRVEQY

size: NA
V: TRBV5-1
CDR3: ASSLHHTDTQY

size: NA
V: TRBV5-1
CDR3: ASSLSSGKGLLSYEQY

size: NA
V: TRBV9
CDR3: ASSVRPGLGVDTQY

size: NA
V: TRBV29-1
CDR3: SVEPHDGELF

size: NA
V: TRBV5-6
CDR3: ASSPDRQETQY

size: NA
V: TRBV27
CDR3: ASSLFSGANVLT

size: NA
V: TRBV5-5
CDR3: ASTFGQAPGYGYT

size: few
V: TRBV12-3/TRBV12-4
CDR3: ASSGSTSNIQY

size: NA
V: TRBV9
CDR3: ASSVEGARGEKLF

size: once
V: TRBV10-1
CDR3: ASSEELGSYNEQF